This TCR beta chain was captured by sequencing in a study of regulatory T cells in long-lasting Graves disease. Researchers made TCR beta libraries by using iRepertoire HTBI primers and running Arm-PCR on CDR3 regions. TCRdb re-called the multiplex PCR reads with MiXCR, one entry per CDR3 protein. The sample has a few hundred thousand distinct CDR3 sequences; 20% to 30% are singletons. This clonotype showed up just a few times. Time point reported: persistent/refractory GD, antithyroid drugs over 5 years with positive TRAb. After RNA was extracted from PBMCs, the TCR library was made from it. The authors drew patients from an endocrinology department in Xi'an, China. The CDR3 covers 16 residues. The germline V gene has CDR1 SGHRS and CDR2 YFSETQ. The ends were cut back, 4 bases at V and 4 bases at J, with 20 bases in the middle.

The clonotype originates from a female donor with Graves disease. The gene calls are TRBV5-1 and TRBJ2-5, with a possible D match to TRBD2 (6 bases). The input for sequencing was peripheral blood mononuclear cells (PBMCs), taken when the disease was refractory, from a patient treated with antithyroid drugs. As DNA, the CDR3 is TGCGCCAGCAGCGCGGGACGCTGGACGCAGGGAGAGACCCAGTACTTC. It codes for CASSAGRWTQGETQYF.